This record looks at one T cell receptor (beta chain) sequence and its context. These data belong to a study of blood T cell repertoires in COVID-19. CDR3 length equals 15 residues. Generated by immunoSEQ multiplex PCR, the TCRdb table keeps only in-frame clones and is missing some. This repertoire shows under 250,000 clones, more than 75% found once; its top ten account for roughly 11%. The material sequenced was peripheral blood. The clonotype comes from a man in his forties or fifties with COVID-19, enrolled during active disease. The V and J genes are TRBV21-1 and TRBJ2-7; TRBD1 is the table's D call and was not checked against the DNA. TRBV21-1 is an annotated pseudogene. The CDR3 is CASSKEGTGGYEQYF. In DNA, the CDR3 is TGTGCCAGCAGCAAAGAGGGGACAGGGGGCTACGAGCAGTACTTC.